This entry features one T cell receptor beta chain sequence. What it binds is unknown. This record comes from a study of Tregs in tolerant kidney transplant recipients. Study conclusions and caveats: Donor-specific Treg expansion exceeded global Treg expansion in tolerant patients, suggesting antigen drive.

The CDR3 is made up of 12 amino acids. Germline V gene lookup returns CDR1 SQVTM and CDR2 ANQGSEA. J gave up 6 bases and V 4 bases, and 4 bases lay outside the gene matches. The method was immunoSEQ multiplex PCR; TCRdb's version includes in-frame clones alone and lacks a portion of them. This sample yields about 94,000 clones, of which approximately 94% are seen a single time; about 0.45% belongs to the top ten. The sequencing here drew on CD4+ T cells from blood, taken before the transplant. The chain joins TRBV29-1 to TRBJ1-1, with 8 bases lining up with TRBD1. This TCR was sampled from a human donor who received a combined kidney and bone marrow transplant. The CDR3 sequence is CSVGQGMAEAFF. In DNA, the CDR3 is TGCAGCGTTGGACAGGGGATGGCTGAAGCTTTCTTT.